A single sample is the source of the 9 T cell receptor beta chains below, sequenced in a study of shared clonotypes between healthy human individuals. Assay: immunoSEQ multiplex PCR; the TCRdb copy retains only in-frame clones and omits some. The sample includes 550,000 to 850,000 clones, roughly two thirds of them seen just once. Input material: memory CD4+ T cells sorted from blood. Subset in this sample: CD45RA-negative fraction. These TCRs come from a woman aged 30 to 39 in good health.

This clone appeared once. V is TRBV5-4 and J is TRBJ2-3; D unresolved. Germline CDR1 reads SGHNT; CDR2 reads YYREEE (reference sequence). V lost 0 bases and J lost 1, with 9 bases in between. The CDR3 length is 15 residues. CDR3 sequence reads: CASSLDPRGTDTQYF. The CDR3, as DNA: TGTGCCAGCAGCTTGGACCCTAGGGGCACAGATACGCAGTATTTT.

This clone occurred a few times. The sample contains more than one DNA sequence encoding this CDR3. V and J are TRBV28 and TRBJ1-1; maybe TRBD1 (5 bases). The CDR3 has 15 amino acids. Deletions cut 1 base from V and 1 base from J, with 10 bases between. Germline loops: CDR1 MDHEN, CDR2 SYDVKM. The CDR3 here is CASSLYRPGNTEAFF. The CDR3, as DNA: TGTGCCAGCAGTTTATACAGGCCTGGGAACACTGAAGCTTTCTTT.

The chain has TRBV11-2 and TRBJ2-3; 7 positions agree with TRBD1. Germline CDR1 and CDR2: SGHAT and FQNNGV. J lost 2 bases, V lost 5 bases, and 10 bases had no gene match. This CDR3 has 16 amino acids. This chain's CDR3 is CASSPTGDRNTDTQYF. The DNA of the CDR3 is TGTGCCAGCAGCCCCACAGGGGATCGGAACACAGATACGCAGTATTTT. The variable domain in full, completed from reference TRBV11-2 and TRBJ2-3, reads EAGVAQSPRYKIIEKRQSVAFWCNPISGHATLYWYQQILGQGPKLLIQFQNNGVVDDSQLPKDRFSAERLKGVDSTLKIQPAKLEDSAVYLCASSPTGDRNTDTQYFGPGTRLTVL.

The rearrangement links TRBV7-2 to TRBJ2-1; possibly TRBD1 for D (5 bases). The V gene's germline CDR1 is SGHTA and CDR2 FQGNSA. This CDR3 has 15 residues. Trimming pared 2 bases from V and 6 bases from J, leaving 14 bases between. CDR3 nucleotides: TGTGCCAGCAGCTTACAGGGTAGACAGAGCAATGAGCAGTTCTTC. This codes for CASSLQGRQSNEQFF. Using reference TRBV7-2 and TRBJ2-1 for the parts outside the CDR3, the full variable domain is GAGVSQSPSNKVTEKGKDVELRCDPISGHTALYWYRQSLGQGLEFLIYFQGNSAPDKSGLPSDRFSAERTGGSVSTLTIQRTQQEDSAVYLCASSLQGRQSNEQFFGPGTRLTVL.

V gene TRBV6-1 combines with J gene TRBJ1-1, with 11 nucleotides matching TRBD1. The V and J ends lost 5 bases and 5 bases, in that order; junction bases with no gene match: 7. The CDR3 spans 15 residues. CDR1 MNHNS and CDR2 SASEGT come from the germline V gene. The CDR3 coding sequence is TGTGCCAGCAGTACGGGACAGGGGGGACGGACTGAAGCTTTCTTT. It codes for CASSTGQGGRTEAFF.

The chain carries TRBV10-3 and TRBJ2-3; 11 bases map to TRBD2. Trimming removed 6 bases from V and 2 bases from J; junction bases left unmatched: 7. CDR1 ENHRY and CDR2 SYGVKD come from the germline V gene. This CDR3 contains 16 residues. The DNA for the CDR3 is TGTGCCATCAGGGGAGGGACTAGCGGCCCCACAGATACGCAGTATTTT. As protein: CAIRGGTSGPTDTQYF.

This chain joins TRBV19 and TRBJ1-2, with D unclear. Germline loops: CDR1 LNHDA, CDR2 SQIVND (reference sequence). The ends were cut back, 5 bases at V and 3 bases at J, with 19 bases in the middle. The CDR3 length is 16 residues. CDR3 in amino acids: CASSLGRSSLDYGYTF. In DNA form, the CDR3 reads TGTGCCAGTAGTCTCGGACGCTCCTCGTTGGACTATGGCTACACCTTC.

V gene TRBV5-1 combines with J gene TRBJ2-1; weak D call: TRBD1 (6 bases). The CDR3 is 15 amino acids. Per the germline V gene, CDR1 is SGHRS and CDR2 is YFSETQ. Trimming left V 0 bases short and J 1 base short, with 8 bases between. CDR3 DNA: TGCGCCAGCAGCTTGGAAGGGGGATCCTACAATGAGCAGTTCTTC. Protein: CASSLEGGSYNEQFF. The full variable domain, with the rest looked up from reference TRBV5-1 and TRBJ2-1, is KAGVTQTPRYLIKTRGQQVTLSCSPISGHRSVSWYQQTPGQGLQFLFEYFSETQRNKGNFPGRFSGRQFSNSRSEMNVSTLELGDSALYLCASSLEGGSYNEQFFGPGTRLTVL.

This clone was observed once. The CDR3 sequence is CSVARLGGYEQFF. Written as DNA, the CDR3 is TGCAGCGTTGCGAGACTAGGAGGCTATGAGCAGTTCTTC. The chain recombines TRBV29-1 with TRBJ2-1; D is perhaps TRBD2 (6 bases). The V gene's germline CDR1 is SQVTM and CDR2 ANQGSEA. The CDR3 covers 13 residues. The germline V and J ends were trimmed by 4 bases and 8 bases, with 15 bases remaining between them.